The present T cell receptor (beta chain) was sequenced within a study of T cell repertoires in aging, cancer and after chemotherapy. Study-wide results and caveats: Across the chemotherapy interval, each cancer cohort showed higher median generation probability, suggesting thymic rebound. In cancer patients, declining TCR diversity with age involved lost richness and lost evenness. Age-matched healthy donors had significantly more diverse, less clonal blood TCR repertoires than untreated cancer patients. The repertoire data cannot show anything about immunological memory following chemotherapy.

Multiplex touch-down PCR with TRB-A/B primers amplified rearranged V-D-J TRB sequences. Using its own MiXCR run on the multiplex PCR reads, TCRdb lists one record per CDR3 protein. This sample yields over 2,500 distinct CDR3 sequences, of which approximately 25% are seen a single time; approximately 10% belongs to the top ten. Deletions cut 5 bases from V and 3 bases from J, with 18 bases between. Germline lookup yields CDR1 DFQATT and CDR2 SNEGSKA (reference sequence). The CDR3 has 15 residues. In this sample, this clonotype turned up a few times. Antigen: not known. Amplification of TCR beta used genomic DNA extracted from peripheral blood.

The specimen was blood. The chain links TRBV20-1 to TRBJ2-3; maybe TRBD2 (6 bases). This TCR derives from a human donor with a solid tumor. The CDR3 is CSALSRAGGTDTQYF. The CDR3 coding sequence is TGCAGTGCTCTGAGTCGAGCGGGCGGGACAGATACGCAGTATTTT.